Below, 20 T cell receptor beta chains from the same sample are listed, as sequenced in a study of radiation and T cells in renal cell carcinoma. Regarding time point: blood 4 weeks post-SBRT, at nephrectomy. Treatment defined: 15 Gy SBRT to primary tumor, nephrectomy 4 weeks later. The assay was immunoSEQ multiplex PCR, and TCRdb's table has in-frame clones only and misses some. The sample includes some 64,000 clones, about 74% seen only once; the top ten take less than 8%. This specimen was blood, taken from a patient whose treatment included radiotherapy and nephrectomy. The source is a man aged 55 to 70 with renal cell carcinoma.

The chain has TRBV27 and TRBJ2-3; 7 bases fit TRBD2. V lost 5 bases, J lost 2 bases, and 13 bases stayed unmatched. The germline CDR1 and CDR2 sequences are MNHEY and SMNVEV (reference sequence). The CDR3 is made up of 17 amino acids. The CDR3, as DNA: TGTGCCAGCAGTCCTAGCGGATCAATACGTTCCACAGATACGCAGTATTTT. Its translation: CASSPSGSIRSTDTQYF.

This clone was counted only a few times. DNA for the CDR3: TGTGCCAGCAGCTGGGACTACGAGCAGTACGTC. Translation: CASSWDYEQYV. V gene TRBV7-9 combines with J gene TRBJ2-7; no clear D. The CDR3 extends over 11 amino acids. Germline V lookup: CDR1 SEHNR, CDR2 FQNEAQ (reference sequence). Trimming shortened V by 4 bases and J by 3 bases, and 4 bases separated the two germline ends.

The chain links TRBV30 to TRBJ1-1; 7 nucleotides agree with TRBD1. The CDR3 runs to 14 residues. J lost 5 bases, V lost 4 bases, and 10 bases had no gene match. Germline V gene lookup returns CDR1 GTSNPN and CDR2 SVGIG (reference sequence). The CDR3 DNA reads as TGTGCCTGGACAGAACGACAGGGATGGACTGAAGCTTTCTTT. Translation gives CAWTERQGWTEAFF.

V gene TRBV7-6 combines with J gene TRBJ2-1, with D perhaps matching TRBD2 (5 bases). Per the germline V gene, CDR1 is SGHVS and CDR2 is FNYEAQ. CDR3 length equals 15 residues. V gave up 6 bases and J gave up 1 base, with 13 bases separating them. CDR3 bases: TGTGCCAGCAGACCAACTAGTCAATCCTACAATGAGCAGTTCTTC. Encoded protein: CASRPTSQSYNEQFF.

A few counts support this clone. The sample has other DNA sequences that encode this CDR3 too. The chain recombines TRBV15 with TRBJ2-5; TRBD1 is a possible D gene (5 bases). Germline V lookup: CDR1 LNHNV, CDR2 YYDKDF (reference sequence). Trimming took 0 bases from V and 5 from J, leaving 13 bases between them. The CDR3 totals 15 residues. DNA of the CDR3: TGTGCCACCAGCAGAGATCTGGGGCAAGAGGAGACCCAGTACTTC. Its translation is CATSRDLGQEETQYF.

The J gene is TRBJ2-7, the V gene TRBV27; no clear D gene. Germline V gives CDR1 MNHEY, CDR2 SMNVEV (reference sequence). V shed 3 bases and J shed 3 bases, with 12 bases lying between them. CDR3 length: 14 residues. CDR3 sequence (DNA): TGTGCCAGCAGTTTGGAAGGGCTGTTCTACGAGCAGTACTTC. Its protein product is CASSLEGLFYEQYF.

The chain is built from TRBV7-2 and TRBJ2-1; the D gene could be TRBD1 or TRBD2 (7 bases each). This CDR3 has 15 residues. Germline lookup yields CDR1 SGHTA and CDR2 FQGNSA. Trimming took off 1 base at V and 8 bases at J, with 15 bases between the two ends. The CDR3 sequence: CASSLGGRGGDEQFF. The CDR3 DNA is TGTGCCAGCAGCTTAGGAGGCAGGGGGGGCGATGAGCAGTTCTTC.

The chain has TRBV2 and TRBJ1-1; D is undetermined. V lost 4 bases, J lost 0 bases, and 9 bases lay in between. This CDR3 spans 14 amino acids. The germline V gene has CDR1 SNHLY and CDR2 FYNNEI. The CDR3 here is CASSVTVMNTEAFF. The CDR3 region has the DNA TGTGCCAGCAGTGTTACGGTCATGAACACTGAAGCTTTCTTT. The full variable domain, completed using reference TRBV2 and TRBJ1-1, is EPEVTQTPSHQVTQMGQEVILRCVPISNHLYFYWYRQILGQKVEFLVSFYNNEISEKSEIFDDQFSVERPDGSNFTLKIRSTKLEDSAMYFCASSVTVMNTEAFFGQGTRLTVV.

J is TRBJ1-4 and V is TRBV2; a weak D match, TRBD1 (5 bases). The CDR3 has 14 amino acids. Trimming removed 7 bases at V and 0 bases at J, with 9 bases between. In germline, CDR1 is SNHLY, CDR2 FYNNEI. The CDR3 sequence is CASIRGATNEKLFF. The CDR3 DNA is TGTGCCAGCATTCGGGGGGCAACTAATGAAAAACTGTTTTTT. The entire variable domain, with the rest obtained from reference TRBV2 and TRBJ1-4, is as follows: EPEVTQTPSHQVTQMGQEVILRCVPISNHLYFYWYRQILGQKVEFLVSFYNNEISEKSEIFDDQFSVERPDGSNFTLKIRSTKLEDSAMYFCASIRGATNEKLFFGSGTQLSVL.

The chain couples TRBV6-1 to TRBJ2-7; D ambiguous. Germline CDR1 and CDR2: MNHNS and SASEGT. Trimming took 4 bases from V and 4 from J, leaving 11 bases between them. The CDR3 runs to 13 residues. The CDR3 spells CASSVVDRYEQYV. Here the CDR3 DNA reads TGTGCCAGCAGTGTAGTAGACCGTTACGAGCAGTACGTC.

The chain joins TRBV4-2 to TRBJ2-3; D is unresolved. The CDR3 has 15 amino acids. The V gene's germline CDR1 is LGHNA and CDR2 YNFKEQ. V lost 2 bases and J lost 6, with 15 bases in between. The CDR3 region has the DNA TGTGCCAGCAGCCAAAAGTCATCCCCGGAGGATACGCAGTATTTT. Translating it yields CASSQKSSPEDTQYF.

The chain uses TRBV25-1 and TRBJ2-3; D is undetermined. Trimming removed 3 bases from V and 2 bases from J, with 9 bases in between. CDR3 length: 14 residues. Looked up from germline, CDR1 is MGHDK and CDR2 is SYGVNS. The CDR3 spells CASSDSVYTDTQYF. CDR3 nucleotide sequence: TGTGCCAGCAGTGACTCCGTATACACAGATACGCAGTATTTT.

The CDR3 sequence is CSAIRRETQYF. CDR3 in DNA: TGCAGTGCTATTAGGAGGGAGACCCAGTACTTC. The gene calls are TRBV20-1 and TRBJ2-5; TRBD2 might be the D (5 bases). Germline CDR1 and CDR2: DFQATT and SNEGSKA (reference sequence). The CDR3 sequence is 11 residues long. Trimming stripped 4 bases from V and 5 bases from J, with 8 bases between.

The J gene is TRBJ1-4, the V gene TRBV2; D not certain. Germline V gives CDR1 SNHLY, CDR2 FYNNEI. Trimming cost V 4 bases and J 1 base, with 10 bases left between them. This CDR3 comprises 15 residues. The CDR3 DNA is TGTGCCAGCAGTGCCTGGACGAGAACTAATGAAAAACTGTTTTTT. Protein sequence: CASSAWTRTNEKLFF. The whole variable domain, filled in from reference TRBV2 and TRBJ1-4, reads EPEVTQTPSHQVTQMGQEVILRCVPISNHLYFYWYRQILGQKVEFLVSFYNNEISEKSEIFDDQFSVERPDGSNFTLKIRSTKLEDSAMYFCASSAWTRTNEKLFFGSGTQLSVL.

CDR3 loop: CASSEARSTNTEAFF. In DNA, the CDR3 is TGTGCCAGCAGTGAAGCGCGGTCTACTAACACTGAAGCTTTCTTT. V gene TRBV6-1 combines with J gene TRBJ1-1; D is ambiguous. The V gene's germline CDR1 is MNHNS and CDR2 SASEGT. V dropped 0 bases and J dropped 2 bases, with 10 bases sitting between them. The CDR3 contains 15 residues.

The chain carries TRBV5-1 and TRBJ2-5; unclear D gene. Trimming cost V 0 bases and J 5 bases, with 5 bases left between them. CDR3 length: 12 amino acids. CDR1 SGHRS and CDR2 YFSETQ come from the germline V gene. DNA for the CDR3: TGCGCCAGCAGCTTGGCCGGGGAGACCCAGTACTTC. Translated: CASSLAGETQYF.

The V gene is TRBV10-1, the J gene TRBJ2-5, with TRBD2 identical over 7 bases. The CDR3 consists of 14 residues. V was pared by 3 bases and J by 2 bases, with 3 bases of the junction left unmatched. Per the germline V gene, CDR1 is WNHNN and CDR2 is SYGVQD (reference sequence). The CDR3, as DNA: TGCGCCAGCAGTGACGGGGGGACGCAAGAGACCCAGTACTTC. Translated: CASSDGGTQETQYF.

The chain uses TRBV11-3 and TRBJ2-7; the match to TRBD1 covers 10 bases. Germline CDR1 reads SGHNT; CDR2 reads YENEEA. The CDR3 is 15 residues long. Trimming took 1 base from V and 3 from J; bases not matched to a gene: 3. CDR3 DNA: TGTGCCAGCAGCTTAGGACAGGGGGCTGGCTACGAGCAGTACGTC. It specifies CASSLGQGAGYEQYV.

This clone was recorded only once. This chain uses TRBV7-8 with TRBJ2-4; perhaps TRBD2 as D (6 bases). CDR1 and CDR2 from the germline V gene are SGHVS and FQNEAQ. The germline V and J ends were trimmed by 6 bases and 6 bases, with 15 bases remaining between them. The CDR3 extends over 14 amino acids. CDR3 in amino acids: CASSSVGDSNIQYF. The CDR3 nucleotides are TGTGCCAGCAGTTCCGTTGGGGACTCAAACATTCAGTACTTC.

The genes are TRBV18 and TRBJ1-1, with 9 bases matching TRBD1. This CDR3 is 14 amino acids long. V shed 0 bases, J shed 4 bases, and the junction held 0 bases outside the gene matches. In germline, CDR1 is KGHSH, CDR2 LQKENI. In nucleotides, the CDR3 is TGTGCCAGCTCACCACCGACAGGGGGCACTGAAGCTTTCTTT. Translated: CASSPPTGGTEAFF.